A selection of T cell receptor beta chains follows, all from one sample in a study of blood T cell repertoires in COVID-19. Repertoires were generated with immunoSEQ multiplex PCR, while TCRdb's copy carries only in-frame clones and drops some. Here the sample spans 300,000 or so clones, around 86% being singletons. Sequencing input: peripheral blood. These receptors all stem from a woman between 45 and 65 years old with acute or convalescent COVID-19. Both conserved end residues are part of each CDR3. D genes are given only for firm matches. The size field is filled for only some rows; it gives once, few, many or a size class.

DNA: TGTGCCAGCAGCTTAGTTGAGCGGGATGCTTACAATGAGCAGTTCTTC
CDR3: CASSLVERDAYNEQFF
D: TRBD2
V: TRBV13
J: TRBJ2-1
size: -

DNA: TGTGCCAGCAGCCAAGCGGGCAGGGGGTACACAGATACGCAGTATTTT
CDR3: CASSQAGRGYTDTQYF
D: TRBD1
V: TRBV3-1/TRBV3-2
J: TRBJ2-3
size: -

DNA: TGTGCCAGCAGGTCAGGGTCCGGGGAGCTGTTTTTT
CDR3: CASRSGSGELFF
D: -
V: TRBV12-3/TRBV12-4
J: TRBJ2-2
size: -

DNA: TGCGCCAGCAACGTCGGGACTAGCGATTACTACGAGCAGTACTTC
CDR3: CASNVGTSDYYEQYF
D: TRBD2
V: TRBV5-1
J: TRBJ2-7
size: -

DNA: TGTGCCAGCAGCCCCCACGACAGGGATCCCGGTGGCTACACCTTC
CDR3: CASSPHDRDPGGYTF
D: TRBD1
V: TRBV16
J: TRBJ1-2
size: -

DNA: TGTGCCAGCAGCTTAGCTTTATCTAATGAAAAACTGTTTTTT
CDR3: CASSLALSNEKLFF
D: -
V: TRBV7-2
J: TRBJ1-4
size: -

DNA: TGTGCCAGTAGTATACGGGCAGGGTCAGAGACCCAGTACTTC
CDR3: CASSIRAGSETQYF
D: -
V: TRBV19
J: TRBJ2-5
size: -

DNA: TGTGCCAGCAGCGTCGGAAGGGACAGGGGCCAGCCCCAGCATTTT
CDR3: CASSVGRDRGQPQHF
D: TRBD1
V: TRBV9
J: TRBJ1-5
size: -

DNA: TGCAGTGCAGGACAGGGGCTCGGGCAGTTCTTC
CDR3: CSAGQGLGQFF
D: TRBD1
V: TRBV20-1
J: TRBJ2-1
size: -

DNA: TGTGCCAGCCAAGGGGGCAATCAGCCCCAGCATTTT
CDR3: CASQGGNQPQHF
D: -
V: TRBV27
J: TRBJ1-5
size: -

DNA: TGTGCCAGCAGCCCAGGGACTAGCGGGGGGAACACAGATACGCAGTATTTT
CDR3: CASSPGTSGGNTDTQYF
D: TRBD2
V: TRBV5-4
J: TRBJ2-3
size: -

DNA: TGTGCCAGCAGCTCACATGGGAGAACTGAAGCTTTCTTT
CDR3: CASSSHGRTEAFF
D: -
V: TRBV27
J: TRBJ1-1
size: -

DNA: TGTGCCAGCTCACCAGTGACAGGCTCTCAGGGGCCCCAGCATTTT
CDR3: CASSPVTGSQGPQHF
D: -
V: TRBV18
J: TRBJ1-5
size: few

DNA: TGTGCCACCAGTGCAGCAGGGAATGGGGCTGAAGCTTTCTTT
CDR3: CATSAAGNGAEAFF
D: -
V: TRBV24-1
J: TRBJ1-1
size: -

DNA: TGTGCCACCAGCAGAGCCTCAGTAGATACGCAGTATTTT
CDR3: CATSRASVDTQYF
D: -
V: TRBV15
J: TRBJ2-3
size: -

DNA: TGTGCCAGCAGCCGATCCAGCTGGACAGCGAACACTGAAGCTTTCTTT
CDR3: CASSRSSWTANTEAFF
D: -
V: TRBV7-8
J: TRBJ1-1
size: -

DNA: TGTGCCAGCAGTTACTCGGGCGAAGAGCCAGATACGCAGTATTTT
CDR3: CASSYSGEEPDTQYF
D: -
V: TRBV6-2/TRBV6-3
J: TRBJ2-3
size: -

DNA: TGCGCCAGCAGCCGTGTCGGGACAGGGGCCTACGAGCAGTACTTC
CDR3: CASSRVGTGAYEQYF
D: TRBD1
V: TRBV4-3
J: TRBJ2-7
size: -

DNA: TGTGCCAGCAGGCTAGTGGGAGGTCGGCCCCAGCATTTT
CDR3: CASRLVGGRPQHF
D: -
V: TRBV28
J: TRBJ1-5
size: -

DNA: TGCGCCAGCAGCTTTTCAGGGGGGACTGGGGCCAACGTCCTGACTTTC
CDR3: CASSFSGGTGANVLTF
D: -
V: TRBV5-1
J: TRBJ2-6
size: -

DNA: TGTGCCAGCAGTTTACTAGGGCAGACTAGGAATGAGCAGTTCTTC
CDR3: CASSLLGQTRNEQFF
D: -
V: TRBV27
J: TRBJ2-1
size: -

DNA: TGTGCCAGTTGTCGACTAGCGGGAGTGGAAGAGCAGTACTTC
CDR3: CASCRLAGVEEQYF
D: TRBD2
V: TRBV28
J: TRBJ2-7
size: -

DNA: TGTGCCAGCAGCAAAGCCCCAGGGGTAAATCAGCCCCAGCATTTT
CDR3: CASSKAPGVNQPQHF
D: -
V: TRBV21-1
J: TRBJ1-5
size: -

DNA: TGCGCCAGCAGCCAAGAAAGCGGGAGGGCCGTCTACAATGAGCAGTTCTTC
CDR3: CASSQESGRAVYNEQFF
D: TRBD2
V: TRBV4-1
J: TRBJ2-1
size: -

DNA: TGTGCCAGCAGTTTATCGAGCCCCCAGGCGGGGGGGCGATACGAGCAGTACTTC
CDR3: CASSLSSPQAGGRYEQYF
D: TRBD2
V: TRBV27
J: TRBJ2-7
size: -

DNA: TGTGCCAGCAGTGCCTCAGGGTTCCCAAGGAACACTGAAGCTTTCTTT
CDR3: CASSASGFPRNTEAFF
D: -
V: TRBV28
J: TRBJ1-1
size: -

DNA: TGTGCCAGCAGCCAAGCCGGAGGGCAGAGGGCCTACGAGCAGTACTTC
CDR3: CASSQAGGQRAYEQYF
D: -
V: TRBV4-2
J: TRBJ2-7
size: -

DNA: TGTGCCAGCTCACCATCCGAGACAGGGGCCGGCTACACCTTC
CDR3: CASSPSETGAGYTF
D: TRBD1
V: TRBV18
J: TRBJ1-2
size: -

DNA: TGTGCCAGCAGTTTAGACGACAGACAAGAGACCCAGTACTTC
CDR3: CASSLDDRQETQYF
D: -
V: TRBV28
J: TRBJ2-5
size: -

DNA: TGCGCCAGCAGCGGCATAGCGGACAAGAACACTGAAGCTTTCTTT
CDR3: CASSGIADKNTEAFF
D: -
V: TRBV5-1
J: TRBJ1-1
size: -

DNA: TGTGCCAGCAGCGTAGGGGCAGGCTATAACACCGGGGAGCTGTTTTTT
CDR3: CASSVGAGYNTGELFF
D: -
V: TRBV9
J: TRBJ2-2
size: -

DNA: TGTGCCAGCAGCGTAGGGGACAGCTCCAATGAGCAGTTCTTC
CDR3: CASSVGDSSNEQFF
D: TRBD1
V: TRBV9
J: TRBJ2-1
size: -

DNA: TGTGCCTGGAGTCACTCGGCTAGCGGGAAAGGTGAGCAGTTCTTC
CDR3: CAWSHSASGKGEQFF
D: TRBD2
V: TRBV30
J: TRBJ2-1
size: -

DNA: TGTGCCACCAGTGACACGGGGTATGGCTACACCTTC
CDR3: CATSDTGYGYTF
D: -
V: TRBV24-1
J: TRBJ1-2
size: -

DNA: TGTGCCAGCAGTCCTGACAGGGGGAAGGTGCGCCCCGGCGAACAGCCCCAGCATTTT
CDR3: CASSPDRGKVRPGEQPQHF
D: TRBD1
V: TRBV28
J: TRBJ1-5
size: -

DNA: TGTGCCAGCCGCAGGGACAGGGGGGACACCGGGGAGCTGTTTTTT
CDR3: CASRRDRGDTGELFF
D: TRBD1
V: TRBV2
J: TRBJ2-2
size: -

DNA: TGTGCCAGCAGCCAAGGATATCAGACCTACGAGCAGTACTTC
CDR3: CASSQGYQTYEQYF
D: -
V: TRBV3-1/TRBV3-2
J: TRBJ2-7
size: -

DNA: TGTGCCAGCAGCGCCTGGGAGGGGTTCTCTGGGGCCAACGTCCTGACTTTC
CDR3: CASSAWEGFSGANVLTF
D: TRBD2
V: TRBV9
J: TRBJ2-6
size: -

DNA: TGTGCCAGTAGCTTGACTAGCGGGAGTCTGGAGACCCAGTACTTC
CDR3: CASSLTSGSLETQYF
D: TRBD2
V: TRBV19
J: TRBJ2-5
size: few

DNA: TGTGCCAGCAGTTACAATCGGGGAGCGGTCGAGCAGTTCTTC
CDR3: CASSYNRGAVEQFF
D: -
V: TRBV6-5
J: TRBJ2-1
size: -

DNA: TGTGCCAGCAGCCAATACAGGGGGCCCTACGAGCAGTACTTC
CDR3: CASSQYRGPYEQYF
D: TRBD1
V: TRBV3-1/TRBV3-2
J: TRBJ2-7
size: -

DNA: TGTGCCAGCAGTCAAACTCTTCCCTTACAGCAGTACTTC
CDR3: CASSQTLPLQQYF
D: -
V: TRBV6-5
J: TRBJ2-7
size: -

DNA: TGTGCCAGTAGTAGTGGAGGGAGGGAGACCCAGTACTTC
CDR3: CASSSGGRETQYF
D: -
V: TRBV19
J: TRBJ2-5
size: -

DNA: TGTGCCAGCTCAGACGGGACAGCATACAATGAGCAGTTCTTC
CDR3: CASSDGTAYNEQFF
D: TRBD1
V: TRBV18
J: TRBJ2-1
size: -

DNA: TGTGCCAGCAGTCAGACAGGGAAAGTCTCCTACGAGCAGTACTTC
CDR3: CASSQTGKVSYEQYF
D: TRBD1
V: TRBV28
J: TRBJ2-7
size: -

DNA: TGCGCCAGCAGCCAAGCCTTACTCCCTGGAAACACCATATATTTT
CDR3: CASSQALLPGNTIYF
D: -
V: TRBV4-1
J: TRBJ1-3
size: -

DNA: TGTGCCAGCTCACCCGCCTGGACAGGGGGAACCGGTGAAGCTTTCTTT
CDR3: CASSPAWTGGTGEAFF
D: TRBD1
V: TRBV18
J: TRBJ1-1
size: -

DNA: TGTGCCAGCAGCGTAGGAGCCACAGGGGGCTGGGAGACCCAGTACTTC
CDR3: CASSVGATGGWETQYF
D: TRBD1
V: TRBV9
J: TRBJ2-5
size: -

DNA: TGTGCCACCAGTGATCCCCGCAGGGGGCCTGGCTACACCTTC
CDR3: CATSDPRRGPGYTF
D: TRBD1
V: TRBV24-1
J: TRBJ1-2
size: few

DNA: TGTGCCAGCAGCGTCCGGCGGAGAGGGTTGGATACGCAGTATTTT
CDR3: CASSVRRRGLDTQYF
D: -
V: TRBV9
J: TRBJ2-3
size: -

DNA: TGTGCCAGCAGTTTACGATCGAGTGGTGAGCAGTTCTTC
CDR3: CASSLRSSGEQFF
D: -
V: TRBV6-2/TRBV6-3
J: TRBJ2-1
size: -

DNA: TGTGCCAGCAGTTTAGAAGGGGGCCGGGAGACCCAGTACTTC
CDR3: CASSLEGGRETQYF
D: TRBD1
V: TRBV27
J: TRBJ2-5
size: -

DNA: TGTGCCAGCGTTGGGATACAAGGCGGGGAGACCCAGTACTTC
CDR3: CASVGIQGGETQYF
D: -
V: TRBV28
J: TRBJ2-5
size: few